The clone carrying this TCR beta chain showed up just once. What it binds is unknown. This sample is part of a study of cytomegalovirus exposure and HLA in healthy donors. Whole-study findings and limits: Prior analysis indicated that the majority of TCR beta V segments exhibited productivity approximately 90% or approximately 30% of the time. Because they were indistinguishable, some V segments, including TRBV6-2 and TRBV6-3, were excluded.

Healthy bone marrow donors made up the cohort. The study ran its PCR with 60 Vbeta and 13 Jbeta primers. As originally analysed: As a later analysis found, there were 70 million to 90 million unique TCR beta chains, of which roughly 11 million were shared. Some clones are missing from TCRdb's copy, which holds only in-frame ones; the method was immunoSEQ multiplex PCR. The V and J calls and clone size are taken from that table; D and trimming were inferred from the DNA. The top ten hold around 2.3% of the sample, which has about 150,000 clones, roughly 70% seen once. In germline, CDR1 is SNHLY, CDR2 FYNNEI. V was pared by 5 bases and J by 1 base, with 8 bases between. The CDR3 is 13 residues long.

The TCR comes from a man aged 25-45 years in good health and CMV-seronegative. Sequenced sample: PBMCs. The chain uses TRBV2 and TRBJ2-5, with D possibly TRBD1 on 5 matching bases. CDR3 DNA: TGTGCCAGCAGTCCGGACACCCAAGAGACCCAGTACTTC. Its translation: CASSPDTQETQYF.